The 24 T cell receptor beta chains listed next were all sequenced from one sample in a study of blood T cell repertoires in COVID-19. Method: immunoSEQ multiplex PCR; TCRdb's copy keeps in-frame clones and lacks some. Here the sample spans 60,000 to 85,000 clones, 75% being singletons. The sample taken for sequencing was peripheral blood. The receptors come from a man between 65 and 85 years old with acute or convalescent COVID-19.

The V gene is TRBV7-9, the J gene TRBJ1-4; 8 nucleotides line up with TRBD1. In germline, CDR1 is SEHNR, CDR2 FQNEAQ (reference sequence). The CDR3 loop spans 14 amino acids. V lost 7 bases and J lost 3; bases outside the gene matches: 4. The CDR3 coding sequence is TGTGCCAGCACCACGACAGGGGCTAATGAAAAACTGTTTTTT. Translated, it gives CASTTTGANEKLFF.

This CDR3 is CASSASPAGGQPNYGYTF. The DNA of the CDR3 is TGTGCCAGCAGCGCCTCTCCGGCAGGGGGGCAACCTAACTATGGCTACACCTTC. The chain couples TRBV9 to TRBJ1-2; 7 nucleotides agree with TRBD1. CDR3 length: 18 residues. The V gene's germline CDR1 is SGDLS and CDR2 YYNGEE. Trimming at V came to 3 bases and at J to 0 bases, leaving 14 bases not matched to a gene.

This chain connects TRBV5-1 to TRBJ1-6; 10 bases are a match to TRBD1. CDR1 and CDR2 (germline): SGHRS, YFSETQ. Trimming took 4 bases from V and 7 from J; bases not matched to a gene: 8. The CDR3 totals 16 residues. The DNA of the CDR3 is TGCGCCAGCAGCCCTGATAGGACAGGGGGGAATTCACCCCTCCACTTT. The encoded protein is CASSPDRTGGNSPLHF.

The chain uses TRBV5-1 and TRBJ2-6, with 10 bases matching TRBD1. CDR3 length: 19 amino acids. With V trimmed by 4 bases and J by 0 bases, 10 bases remained unmatched. The germline V gene has CDR1 SGHRS and CDR2 YFSETQ. The CDR3 DNA is TGCGCCAGCAGCCTCAGAGGGGGACAGGGGAACTCTGGGGCCAACGTCCTGACTTTC. Amino acid sequence: CASSLRGGQGNSGANVLTF.

This sequence joins TRBV6-5 and TRBJ1-5; 7 bases line up with TRBD1. The germline CDR1 and CDR2 sequences are MNHEY and SVGAGI. The trim removed 6 bases at V and 4 bases at J, leaving 6 bases unmatched. The CDR3 covers 14 residues. The CDR3 sequence: CASRAGTVNQPQHF. In nucleotides, the CDR3 is TGTGCCAGCAGAGCCGGGACAGTAAATCAGCCCCAGCATTTT.

CDR3 nucleotide sequence: TGTGCCAGCAGCCAAGATGCCTATGGGGCTAGCGGGAGAGGCAACGAGCAGTACTTC. It translates to CASSQDAYGASGRGNEQYF. The chain recombines TRBV3-1 (or the pseudogene TRBV3-2) with TRBJ2-7; 10 nucleotides agree with TRBD2. Germline assignment: CDR1 LGHDT and CDR2 YNNKEL (reference sequence). This CDR3 spans 19 amino acids. V shed 0 bases, J shed 5 bases, and the junction held 16 bases outside the gene matches.

J is TRBJ1-5 and V is TRBV19; TRBD1 aligns across 9 bases. The CDR3 contains 15 residues. V was clipped by 2 bases and J by 5 bases; unmatched bases: 4. Germline CDR1 and CDR2: LNHDA and SQIVND (reference sequence). Written as DNA, the CDR3 is TGTGCCAGTAGTATAAGCTGGGACAGGGATCAGCCCCAGCATTTT. Translated: CASSISWDRDQPQHF.

In its sample, this clone was seen once. The chain has TRBV7-9 and TRBJ2-3; the match to TRBD2 covers 9 bases. Trimming cost V 7 bases and J 4 bases; bases outside gene matches: 12. This CDR3 comprises 16 residues. CDR1 is SEHNR and CDR2 is FQNEAQ in the germline V gene (reference sequence). DNA for the CDR3: TGTGCCAGCACCTCCTTCCACGCGGGAGGGTCAGATACGCAGTATTTT. It specifies CASTSFHAGGSDTQYF.

The CDR3 bases are TGTGCCAGCAGTCCTAGATCTGCAACTAATGAAAAACTGTTTTTT. Protein sequence: CASSPRSATNEKLFF. The chain is built from TRBV28 and TRBJ1-4; no clear D gene. There are 15 residues in the CDR3. Germline V gene lookup returns CDR1 MDHEN and CDR2 SYDVKM. With 5 bases removed from V and 0 bases from J, the gap between germline ends came to 10 bases.

The V call is TRBV2, the J call TRBJ1-2; TRBD1 matches at 7 bases. Germline V gives CDR1 SNHLY, CDR2 FYNNEI. The trim removed 6 bases at V and 8 bases at J, leaving 12 bases unmatched. This CDR3 contains 14 residues. CDR3 sequence reads: CASRAQTGSDGYTF. The CDR3 region has the DNA TGTGCCAGCAGGGCCCAGACAGGGTCCGACGGCTACACCTTC.

V and J are TRBV24-1 and TRBJ1-2, with 7 bases aligning to TRBD1. Germline V gives CDR1 KGHDR, CDR2 SFDVKD. This CDR3 has 14 amino acids. The ends lost 4 bases at V and 2 bases at J; junction bases unmatched: 3. This chain's CDR3 is CATSESGQNYGYTF. The CDR3 nucleotides read TGTGCCACCAGTGAATCGGGACAGAACTATGGCTACACCTTC.

The CDR3: CASSGGAGTTEAFF. CDR3 sequence (DNA): TGTGCCAGCTCAGGGGGGGCGGGGACCACTGAAGCTTTCTTT. V gene TRBV18 combines with J gene TRBJ1-1, with a possible D match to TRBD1 (6 bases). This CDR3 is built from 14 residues. V dropped 5 bases and J dropped 4 bases, with 14 bases sitting between them. Germline V gene data show CDR1 as KGHSH and CDR2 as LQKENI.

This clone was counted once. CDR3 loop: CASSPPRQSSYNSPLHF. The CDR3 DNA reads as TGTGCCAGCAGCCCGCCCCGACAGAGCTCCTATAATTCACCCCTCCACTTT. The chain is built from TRBV3-1 (or the pseudogene TRBV3-2) and TRBJ1-6; TRBD1 might be the D (5 bases). Germline lookup yields CDR1 LGHDT and CDR2 YNNKEL (reference sequence). V was pared by 4 bases and J by 0 bases, with 13 bases between. The CDR3 is 17 residues long.

V usage is TRBV28 and J usage is TRBJ1-2, with 7 nucleotides matching TRBD1. Trimming cost V 4 bases and J 4 bases; bases outside gene matches: 6. The CDR3 covers 14 residues. Looked up from germline, CDR1 is MDHEN and CDR2 is SYDVKM. The CDR3 DNA follows: TGTGCCAGCAGTTATCCGACAGGGACCTATGGCTACACCTTC. This encodes CASSYPTGTYGYTF.

The chain carries TRBV19 and TRBJ1-5; no reliable D call. V was trimmed by 5 bases and J by 0 bases, leaving 14 bases between them. The CDR3 loop spans 16 amino acids. Germline lookup yields CDR1 LNHDA and CDR2 SQIVND (reference sequence). The CDR3 sequence: CASSANGFYSNQPQHF. In DNA form, the CDR3 reads TGTGCCAGTAGTGCGAACGGTTTTTATAGCAATCAGCCCCAGCATTTT.

The rearrangement links TRBV9 to TRBJ2-2, with 9 bases lining up with TRBD2. After removal of 0 bases from V and 4 bases from J, the junction contained 1 base not matched to a gene. The length of the CDR3 is 15 residues. Germline assignment: CDR1 SGDLS and CDR2 YYNGEE. The CDR3 reads CASSVGLAATGELFF. The CDR3 DNA reads TGTGCCAGCAGCGTAGGACTAGCGGCCACCGGGGAGCTGTTTTTT.

The chain joins TRBV5-1 to TRBJ2-7; TRBD2 agrees at 8 bases. The V and J ends lost 3 bases and 9 bases, in that order; junction bases with no gene match: 8. The germline V gene has CDR1 SGHRS and CDR2 YFSETQ. The CDR3 runs 13 residues. The DNA for the CDR3 is TGCGCCAGCAGCTCCCCGGGAGGGCCGGTGCAGTACTTC. This codes for CASSSPGGPVQYF.

V usage is TRBV29-1 and J usage is TRBJ1-1, with 7 bases matching TRBD1. With 6 bases clipped from V and 6 bases from J, the junction kept 7 bases outside the gene matches. CDR1 is SQVTM and CDR2 is ANQGSEA in the germline V gene. The CDR3 consists of 12 residues. CDR3 residues: CSVSIQGSEAFF. Written as DNA, the CDR3 is TGCAGCGTATCCATACAGGGGTCTGAAGCTTTCTTT.

The chain employs TRBV4-2 and TRBJ1-3; 7 bases line up with TRBD1. In germline, CDR1 is LGHNA, CDR2 YNFKEQ. V dropped 1 base and J dropped 0; count of bases not matched to a gene: 3. The CDR3 sequence is 16 residues long. CDR3 amino acids: CASSQAGTVSGNTIYF. In DNA, the CDR3 is TGTGCCAGCAGCCAAGCCGGGACAGTCTCTGGAAACACCATATATTTT.

This clone was observed a few times. This chain uses TRBV6-2 or TRBV6-3 with TRBJ2-1; 16 nucleotides line up with TRBD2. This CDR3 region has 15 residues. CDR1 and CDR2 from the germline V gene are MNHEY and SVGEGT. V gave up 5 bases and J gave up 11 bases; unmatched junction bases: 6. The CDR3 DNA is TGTGCCAGCAGTGACCCGGGACTAGCGGGAGGGAAGCAGTTCTTC. Amino acid sequence: CASSDPGLAGGKQFF.

The chain combines TRBV2 with TRBJ2-7, with D maybe TRBD1 (6 bases). The CDR3 is 13 amino acids. CDR1 and CDR2 from the germline V gene are SNHLY and FYNNEI. The V gene lost 6 bases and the J gene lost 2 bases, with 11 bases spanning the gap. CDR3 protein: CASRRDKTYEQYF. The DNA of the CDR3 is TGTGCCAGCAGACGGGACAAAACCTACGAGCAGTACTTC.

J is TRBJ2-7 and V is TRBV5-4; D is undetermined. The CDR3 contains 14 residues. CDR1 and CDR2 (germline): SGHNT, YYREEE (reference sequence). Trimming stripped 7 bases from V and 0 bases from J, with 14 bases between. The CDR3 DNA reads TGTGCCAGCGCCTCTGATCTAAGCTCCTACGAGCAGTACTTC. Protein sequence: CASASDLSSYEQYF.

This clone was seen only a few times. The genes are TRBV4-1 and TRBJ2-3; tentative D call: TRBD1 (5 bases). The germline CDR1 and CDR2 sequences are MGHRA and YSYEKL. Trimming pared 0 bases from V and 3 bases from J, leaving 10 bases between. The CDR3 spans 15 residues. In DNA form, the CDR3 reads TGCGCCAGCAGCCAAGAGGCAGGGCTTACAGATACGCAGTATTTT. Residues: CASSQEAGLTDTQYF.

This clone has more than one count but fewer than ten. This sequence joins TRBV7-9 and TRBJ2-7; no reliable D call. The length of the CDR3 is 13 residues. Trimming took off 3 bases at V and 3 bases at J, with 9 bases between the two ends. CDR1 and CDR2 from the germline V gene are SEHNR and FQNEAQ (reference sequence). In nucleotides, the CDR3 is TGTGCCAGCAGCTTTGGCAGAAACTACGAGCAGTACTTC. Protein sequence: CASSFGRNYEQYF.